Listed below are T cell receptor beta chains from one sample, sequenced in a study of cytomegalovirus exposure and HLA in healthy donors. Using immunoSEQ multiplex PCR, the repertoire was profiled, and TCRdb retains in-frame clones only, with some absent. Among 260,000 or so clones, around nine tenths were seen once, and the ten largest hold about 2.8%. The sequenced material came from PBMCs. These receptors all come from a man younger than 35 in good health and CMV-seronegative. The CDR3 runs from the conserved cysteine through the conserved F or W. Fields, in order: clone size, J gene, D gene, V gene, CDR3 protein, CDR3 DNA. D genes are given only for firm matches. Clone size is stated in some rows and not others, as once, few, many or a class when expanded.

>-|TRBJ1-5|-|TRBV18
CASSPAGGNQPQHF
TGTGCCAGCTCACCAGCCGGGGGCAATCAGCCCCAGCATTTT
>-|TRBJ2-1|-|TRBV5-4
CASSLYAAYNEQFF
TGTGCCAGCAGCTTGTATGCAGCCTACAATGAGCAGTTCTTC
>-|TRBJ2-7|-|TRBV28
CASSPNLGQKGREQYF
TGTGCCAGCAGCCCTAACCTTGGACAAAAGGGGAGGGAGCAGTACTTC
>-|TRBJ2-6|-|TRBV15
CATSSGESGANVLTF
TGTGCCACCAGCTCGGGGGAGTCTGGGGCCAACGTCCTGACTTTC
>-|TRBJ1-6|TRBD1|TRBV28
CATDLDRGQPLHF
TGTGCCACCGACCTCGACAGGGGGCAACCCCTCCACTTT
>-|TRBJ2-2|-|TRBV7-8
CASSPGKLSNTGELFF
TGTGCCAGCAGCCCCGGCAAACTATCGAACACCGGGGAGCTGTTTTTT
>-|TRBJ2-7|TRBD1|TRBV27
CASSRRPGQGYEQYF
TGTGCCAGCAGTCGCCGCCCGGGACAGGGGTACGAGCAGTACTTC
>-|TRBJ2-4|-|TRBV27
CASSQLGGQGNIQYF
TGTGCCAGCAGTCAACTCGGGGGGCAGGGAAACATTCAGTACTTC
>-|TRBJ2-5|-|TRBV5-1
CASSPGGRILAQETQYF
TGCGCCAGCAGCCCCGGGGGGCGTATCCTAGCCCAAGAGACCCAGTACTTC
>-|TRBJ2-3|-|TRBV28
CASSFSHLGGSGADTQYF
TGTGCCAGCAGTTTTTCCCACCTGGGCGGGTCAGGAGCAGATACGCAGTATTTT
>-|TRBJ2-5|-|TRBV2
CASSWAETQYF
TGTGCCAGCAGTTGGGCAGAGACCCAGTACTTC
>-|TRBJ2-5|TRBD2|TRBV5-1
CASSTPSGGSETQYF
TGCGCCAGCAGCACCCCTAGCGGGGGATCCGAGACCCAGTACTTC
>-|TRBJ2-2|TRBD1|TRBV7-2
CASSRYRGPDTGELFF
TGTGCCAGCAGCCGCTACAGGGGGCCGGACACCGGGGAGCTGTTTTTT
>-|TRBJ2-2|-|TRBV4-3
CASSQDMRAPGELFF
TGCGCCAGCAGCCAAGATATGAGGGCCCCCGGGGAGCTGTTTTTT
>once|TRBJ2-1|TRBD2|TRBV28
CAHSSGSNWDEQFF
TGTGCCCACTCAAGCGGGAGTAATTGGGATGAGCAGTTCTTC
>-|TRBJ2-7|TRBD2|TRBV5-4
CASSLRRGLAGVWWTYEQYF
TGTGCCAGCAGTTTGCGACGCGGACTAGCGGGAGTGTGGTGGACCTACGAGCAGTACTTC
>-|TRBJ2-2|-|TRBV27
CASSLSPGDANTGELFF
TGTGCCAGCAGTTTGTCGCCAGGGGACGCGAACACCGGGGAGCTGTTTTTT